This T cell receptor (beta chain) was captured in a study of cytomegalovirus exposure and HLA in healthy donors. Study results and limitations: Immune exposure was documented only through CMV serostatus. Within an earlier analysis, most TCR beta V segments proved productive either about 87% or about 30% of the time. The HLA-A and HLA-B alleles of most subjects were reportedly predicted accurately from TCR beta sequences.

Germline V gives CDR1 SNHLY, CDR2 FYNNEI. The CDR3 sequence is 14 residues long. V was clipped by 8 bases and J by 0 bases; unmatched bases: 7. A word on this clone: As yet, its antigen is unknown.

Vbeta (60) and Jbeta (13) primers were used in the PCR. Method: immunoSEQ multiplex PCR; TCRdb's copy keeps in-frame clones and lacks some. Of roughly 120,000 clones in the sample, 79% were seen once. What was sequenced was PBMCs. This clonotype was sampled from a man under 40 in good health and CMV-seropositive. V and J are TRBV2 and TRBJ2-7, with 7 bases lining up with TRBD1. CDR3 in amino acids: CASWAGTASYEQYF. CDR3 nucleotide sequence: TGTGCCAGCTGGGCTGGGACAGCCTCCTACGAGCAGTACTTC.